This TCR beta chain was profiled in a study of blood T cell repertoires in COVID-19 (dated by TCRdb to 2018 to 2021). At the level of the whole study: Collaborator samples came from the United States, Italy and Spain and covered acute and convalescent phases of COVID-19. The prospective study material was composed of cDNA or gDNA derived from T cells, B-cell-depleted T cells, or PBMCs. Deeply sampled blood TCRbeta repertoires from subjects exposed to, actively infected with, or recovered from COVID-19 were included in the dataset. The repertoires were released in a freely available public database meant as a resource for research on the immune response to SARS-CoV-2. Samples came from the ongoing ImmuneRACE study (first 160 participants) plus 1,254 subjects from 6 global collaborators. Sample metadata almost always included a de-identified subject ID, COVID-19 status, age in years and sex. Where HLA class I and class II types were available, the types were taken from metadata supplied by the sample provider, not from assay-based typing.

The immunoSEQ Assay, a bias-controlled multiplex PCR, was used to amplify TCRbeta CDR3 regions from genomic DNA. The authors' pipeline ran thus. The number of nucleated cells in each sample was estimated from the amplification of reference gene primers within the assay. To quantify the absolute abundance of each unique TCRbeta CDR3 rearrangement, sequence reads were collapsed and filtered. Productive Simpson clonality was computed per sample as the square root of Simpson's diversity index over productive rearrangements. This is the immuneACCESS table as TCRdb keeps it, with only in-frame sequences that have V and J called. A part of the clones is gone; compared with another copy, unresolved V genes explain less than half, and the rest is unexplained. V and J calls and clone size are copied from that table; D and trimming were computed from the DNA. The sample data list some 95,000 clones, and approximately 91% of these were observed just once. The ten largest clones add up to around 2% of the sample.

Study-wide conclusions, independent of this receptor: The amount of clinical and demographic metadata varied by source and participant and was provided uncurated.

Collaborating institutions collected whole blood in K2EDTA tubes following their own protocols. For TCRbeta analysis, collaborators shipped samples as frozen whole blood, isolated PBMCs, or DNA extracted from either of those sample types. On this clone: What this receptor recognizes is not known. No much larger clone exists at a distance of one base, and base qualities are not known.

Taken from cysteine to phenylalanine, the CDR3 has 14 residues. CDR3 DNA is the only sequence kept; it has 42 bases, read in frame from the first base. CDR1 SGHRS and CDR2 YFSETQ are derived from the germline V gene. Relative to germline, V is 2 bases shorter and J is 4 bases shorter, with 7 bases between their ends. In this chain, TRBV5-1 is recombined with TRBJ1-6; no D gene can be assigned with confidence. Sequencing was done on a sample of peripheral blood. The receptor comes from a human donor with active COVID-19. The donor label of this sample is uncertain. The CDR3 in this case is CASSLAGYNSPLHF. The DNA is as follows: TGCGCCAGCAGCTTAGCGGGGTATAATTCACCCCTCCACTTT.